The source of this TCR beta chain is a study of T cells after yellow fever vaccination. This clonotype turned up a few times. The CDR3 runs to 14 residues. V shed 3 bases and J 8 bases; nucleotides not matched to a gene: 3. The germline CDR1 and CDR2 sequences are SGHVS and FNYEAQ. TCRdb independently ran MiXCR on the 5' RACE reads; one entry per CDR3 protein. The top ten hold around 14% of the sample, which has around 600,000 distinct CDR3 sequences, 9% to 15% seen once. The chain couples TRBV7-6 to TRBJ2-1; 11 nucleotides agree with TRBD2. Specimen: PBMCs, collected on the day of the yellow fever booster vaccination. The clonotype comes from a man in his thirties or forties who received the YFV17D yellow fever vaccine. The CDR3 bases are TGTGCCAGCAGCTTTAGCGGGAGGGCCGATGAGCAGTTCTTC. This codes for CASSFSGRADEQFF.